This record looks at one T cell receptor beta chain sequence and its context. This specimen belongs to a study of shared clonotypes between healthy human individuals. Per the study methods: Junction-only immunoSEQ sequences carried no quality scores, so filtering differed. The protocol was immunoSEQ multiplex PCR, while the TCRdb copy is restricted to in-frame clones and leaves out a portion. V and J calls and clone size are as listed in that table; D and trimming were resolved from the DNA. The table has 1.5 million to 2.5 million clones, about 95% seen once; the top ten hold 1.2%. This CDR3 has 12 residues. Germline loops: CDR1 MNHEY, CDR2 SVGAGI. Trimming removed 6 bases from V and 8 bases from J, with 13 bases in between. CD45RO-negative, CCR7-positively selected cells formed the naive CD8 fraction, excluding terminally differentiated effector memory CD45RA+ cells.

The chain employs TRBV6-5 and TRBJ1-1, with D unclear. This TCR came from a man aged 18-30 years in good health. Sequencing was performed on naive CD8+ T cells sorted from blood. CDR3 region: CASSPLSLEAFF. The CDR3, as DNA: TGTGCCAGCAGCCCACTCAGCCTGGAAGCTTTCTTT.